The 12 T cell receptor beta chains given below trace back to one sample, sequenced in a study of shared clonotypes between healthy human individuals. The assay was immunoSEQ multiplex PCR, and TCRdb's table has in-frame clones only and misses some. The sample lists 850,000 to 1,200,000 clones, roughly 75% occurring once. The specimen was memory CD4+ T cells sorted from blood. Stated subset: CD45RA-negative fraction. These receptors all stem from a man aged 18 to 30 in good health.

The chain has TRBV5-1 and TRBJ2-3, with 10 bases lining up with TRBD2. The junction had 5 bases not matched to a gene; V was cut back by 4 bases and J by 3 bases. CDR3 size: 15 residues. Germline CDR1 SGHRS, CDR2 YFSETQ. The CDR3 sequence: CASSERGGDTDTQYF. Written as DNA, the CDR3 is TGCGCCAGCAGCGAGCGGGGGGGCGATACAGATACGCAGTATTTT. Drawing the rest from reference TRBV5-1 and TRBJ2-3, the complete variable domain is KAGVTQTPRYLIKTRGQQVTLSCSPISGHRSVSWYQQTPGQGLQFLFEYFSETQRNKGNFPGRFSGRQFSNSRSEMNVSTLELGDSALYLCASSERGGDTDTQYFGPGTRLTVL.

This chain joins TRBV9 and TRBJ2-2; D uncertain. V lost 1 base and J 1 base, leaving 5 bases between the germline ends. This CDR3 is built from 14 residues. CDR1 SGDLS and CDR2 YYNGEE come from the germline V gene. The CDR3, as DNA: TGTGCCAGCAGCGTATTGCAGAACACCGGGGAGCTGTTTTTT. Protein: CASSVLQNTGELFF.

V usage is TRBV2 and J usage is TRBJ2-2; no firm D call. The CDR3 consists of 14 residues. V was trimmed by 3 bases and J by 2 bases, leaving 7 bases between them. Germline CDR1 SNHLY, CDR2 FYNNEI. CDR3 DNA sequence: TGTGCCAGCAGTGACCACAGAAACACCGGGGAGCTGTTTTTT. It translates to CASSDHRNTGELFF.

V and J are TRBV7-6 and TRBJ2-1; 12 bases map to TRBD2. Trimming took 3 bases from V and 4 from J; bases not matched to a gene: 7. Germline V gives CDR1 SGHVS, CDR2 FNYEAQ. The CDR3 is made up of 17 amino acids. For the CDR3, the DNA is TGTGCCAGCAGCTTGGAATCGCTAGCGGGAGGGTACAATGAGCAGTTCTTC. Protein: CASSLESLAGGYNEQFF.

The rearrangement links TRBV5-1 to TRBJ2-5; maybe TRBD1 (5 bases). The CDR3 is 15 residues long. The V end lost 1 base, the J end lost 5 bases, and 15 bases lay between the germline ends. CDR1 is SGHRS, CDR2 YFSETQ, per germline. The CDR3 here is CASSLSTGTGETQYF. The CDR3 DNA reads TGCGCCAGCAGCTTGAGTACAGGCACGGGTGAGACCCAGTACTTC. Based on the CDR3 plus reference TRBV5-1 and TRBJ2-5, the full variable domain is KAGVTQTPRYLIKTRGQQVTLSCSPISGHRSVSWYQQTPGQGLQFLFEYFSETQRNKGNFPGRFSGRQFSNSRSEMNVSTLELGDSALYLCASSLSTGTGETQYFGPGTRLLVL.

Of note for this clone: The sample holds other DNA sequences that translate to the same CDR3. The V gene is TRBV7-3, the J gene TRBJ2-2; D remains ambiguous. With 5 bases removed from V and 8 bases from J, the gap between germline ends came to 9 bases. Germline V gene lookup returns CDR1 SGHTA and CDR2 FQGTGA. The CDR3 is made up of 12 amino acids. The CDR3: CASSPAVGELFF. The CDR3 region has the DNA TGTGCCAGCAGCCCCGCTGTTGGGGAGCTGTTTTTT.

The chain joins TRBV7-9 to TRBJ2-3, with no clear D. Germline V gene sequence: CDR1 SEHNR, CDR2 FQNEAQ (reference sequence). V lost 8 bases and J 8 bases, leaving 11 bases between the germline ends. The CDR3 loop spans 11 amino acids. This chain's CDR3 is CASAATGTQYF. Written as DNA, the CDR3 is TGTGCCAGCGCTGCAACGGGTACGCAGTATTTT.

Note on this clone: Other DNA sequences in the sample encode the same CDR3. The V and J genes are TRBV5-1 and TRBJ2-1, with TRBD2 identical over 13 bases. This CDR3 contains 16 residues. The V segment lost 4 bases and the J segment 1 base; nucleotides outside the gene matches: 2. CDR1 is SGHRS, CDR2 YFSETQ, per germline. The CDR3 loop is CASSRTSGGSYNEQFF. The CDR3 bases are TGCGCCAGCAGCCGGACTAGCGGGGGTTCCTACAATGAGCAGTTCTTC.

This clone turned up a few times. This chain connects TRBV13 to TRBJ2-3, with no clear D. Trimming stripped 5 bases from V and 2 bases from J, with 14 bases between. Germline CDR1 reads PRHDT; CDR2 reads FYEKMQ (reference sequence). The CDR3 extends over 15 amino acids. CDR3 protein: CASSTRQSLTDTQYF. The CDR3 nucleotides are TGTGCCAGCAGCACAAGGCAGTCCCTCACAGATACGCAGTATTTT. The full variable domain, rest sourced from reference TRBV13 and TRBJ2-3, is AAGVIQSPRHLIKEKRETATLKCYPIPRHDTVYWYQQGPGQDPQFLISFYEKMQSDKGSIPDRFSAQQFSDYHSELNMSSLELGDSALYFCASSTRQSLTDTQYFGPGTRLTVL.

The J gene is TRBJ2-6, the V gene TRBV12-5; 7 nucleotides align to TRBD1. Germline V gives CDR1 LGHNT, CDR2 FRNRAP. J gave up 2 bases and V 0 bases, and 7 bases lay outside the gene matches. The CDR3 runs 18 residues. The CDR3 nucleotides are TGTGCTAGTGGTTTGGTACTGGGACAGATCCCTGGGGCCAACGTCCTGACTTTC. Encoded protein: CASGLVLGQIPGANVLTF.

CDR3 loop: CASSILAISGYNEQFF. CDR3 DNA: TGTGCCAGTAGTATTCTAGCCATTTCGGGCTACAATGAGCAGTTCTTC. The chain carries TRBV19 and TRBJ2-1; weak D call: TRBD2 (5 bases). From germline, CDR1 is LNHDA and CDR2 SQIVND (reference sequence). This CDR3 region has 16 residues. V was cut by 3 bases and J by 3 bases, with 15 bases left in between.

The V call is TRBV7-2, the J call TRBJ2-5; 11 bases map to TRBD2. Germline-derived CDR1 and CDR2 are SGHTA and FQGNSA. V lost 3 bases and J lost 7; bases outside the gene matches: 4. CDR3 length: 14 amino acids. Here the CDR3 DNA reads TGTGCCAGCAGCTTTTCTAGCGGGAGGAGGACCCAGTACTTC. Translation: CASSFSSGRRTQYF.